This is a list of T cell receptor beta chains from one sample in a study of vaccination and CD4 T cells after COVID-19. A single record per CDR3 protein comes from TCRdb applying MiXCR to the PCR reads. The table includes some 40,000 distinct CDR3 sequences, about 35% detected once. Sequences were derived from CD4+ T cells from blood, sampled about 7 months after SARS-CoV-2 vaccination. All receptors come from a human donor who had recovered from COVID-19. The CDR3 runs from the conserved cysteine through the conserved F or W. A D gene is named only where the DNA matches it firmly. The size field is filled for only some rows; it gives once, few, many or a size class.

d_call: .
j_call: TRBJ2-3
v_call: TRBV7-9
clone_size: few
cdr3_nt: TGTGCCAGCAGCTTAGTCGGGGCAGATACGCAGTATTTT
cdr3_aa: CASSLVGADTQYF

d_call: .
j_call: TRBJ1-5
v_call: TRBV4-1
clone_size: few
cdr3_nt: TGCGCCAGCAGCCAAGATGGAGGGGTTGGCCAGCCCCAGCATTTT
cdr3_aa: CASSQDGGVGQPQHF

d_call: .
j_call: TRBJ2-3
v_call: TRBV11-3
clone_size: few
cdr3_nt: TGTGCCAGCAGCCCCGGACCTAGCACAGATACGCAGTATTTT
cdr3_aa: CASSPGPSTDTQYF

d_call: .
j_call: TRBJ1-6
v_call: TRBV7-8
clone_size: few
cdr3_nt: TGTGCCAGCAGCTTAGTTTTACAGACCTTCAATTCACCCCTCCACTTT
cdr3_aa: CASSLVLQTFNSPLHF

d_call: .
j_call: TRBJ2-7
v_call: TRBV6-5
clone_size: few
cdr3_nt: TGTGCCAGCAGTTACTCCGTCCGGGGAGAGCAGTACTTC
cdr3_aa: CASSYSVRGEQYF

d_call: TRBD2
j_call: TRBJ2-7
v_call: TRBV20-1
clone_size: .
cdr3_nt: TGCAGTGCTAGAGATTCGGGACTAGCGGGAGTTCTGCAGTACTTC
cdr3_aa: CSARDSGLAGVLQYF

d_call: TRBD1
j_call: TRBJ1-2
v_call: TRBV6-2/TRBV6-3
clone_size: .
cdr3_nt: TGTGCCAGCAGTTGGACAGGGAACTATGGCTACACCTTC
cdr3_aa: CASSWTGNYGYTF

d_call: TRBD1
j_call: TRBJ2-7
v_call: TRBV19
clone_size: few
cdr3_nt: TGTGCCAGTAGTATAGCAGGAGGACAGGGGATCGAGCAGTACTTC
cdr3_aa: CASSIAGGQGIEQYF

d_call: TRBD1
j_call: TRBJ2-5
v_call: TRBV7-2
clone_size: few
cdr3_nt: TGTGCCAGCACCCTAAGTACAGGGGCGGAGACCCAGTACTTC
cdr3_aa: CASTLSTGAETQYF

d_call: TRBD2
j_call: TRBJ2-7
v_call: TRBV28
clone_size: .
cdr3_nt: TGTGCCAGCAGCACCGTAGCGGGAGGGGTCCCCTACGAGCAGTACTTC
cdr3_aa: CASSTVAGGVPYEQYF

d_call: .
j_call: TRBJ1-5
v_call: TRBV4-1
clone_size: .
cdr3_nt: TGCGCCAGCAGCCAAGAATTCCAGGGGCAGATGCGGCCCCAGCATTTT
cdr3_aa: CASSQEFQGQMRPQHF

d_call: .
j_call: TRBJ2-2
v_call: TRBV20-1
clone_size: few
cdr3_nt: TGCCAGTTTAACAGGGATATGGTAAGCTCCGGGGAGCTGTTTTTT
cdr3_aa: CQFNRDMVSSGELFF

d_call: .
j_call: TRBJ2-1
v_call: TRBV5-6
clone_size: .
cdr3_nt: TGTGCCAGCAGTCACGACATCACCTACAATGAGCAGTTCTTC
cdr3_aa: CASSHDITYNEQFF

d_call: .
j_call: TRBJ2-3
v_call: TRBV7-3
clone_size: many
cdr3_nt: TGTGCCAGCAGCTTATCCAGCACAGATACGCAGTATTTT
cdr3_aa: CASSLSSTDTQYF

d_call: TRBD2
j_call: TRBJ2-7
v_call: TRBV7-6
clone_size: .
cdr3_nt: TGTGCCAGCAGCCCCCGGACTAGCGGGAGTGCAGAGCAGTACTTC
cdr3_aa: CASSPRTSGSAEQYF

d_call: TRBD2
j_call: TRBJ2-7
v_call: TRBV27
clone_size: few
cdr3_nt: TGTGCCAGCAGTTTATCAGTCGAACTAGCGTACTCCTACGAGCAGTACTTC
cdr3_aa: CASSLSVELAYSYEQYF

d_call: TRBD1
j_call: TRBJ1-6
v_call: TRBV2
clone_size: .
cdr3_nt: TGTGCCAGCAGTGAATCAGGGGGGAATTCACCCCTCCACTTT
cdr3_aa: CASSESGGNSPLHF

d_call: TRBD1
j_call: TRBJ2-7
v_call: TRBV27
clone_size: few
cdr3_nt: TGTGCCAGCATTGAAGGGGACAGGGGGATCTACGAGCAGTACTTC
cdr3_aa: CASIEGDRGIYEQYF

d_call: .
j_call: TRBJ2-7
v_call: TRBV27
clone_size: .
cdr3_nt: TGTGCCAGCAGTGTCTCCTTTAAGGTCTACGAGCAGTACTTC
cdr3_aa: CASSVSFKVYEQYF

d_call: TRBD1
j_call: TRBJ1-6
v_call: TRBV19
clone_size: .
cdr3_nt: TGTGCCAGTAGTATAATGAACAGGGGCCGAAATTCACCCCTCCACTTT
cdr3_aa: CASSIMNRGRNSPLHF

d_call: .
j_call: TRBJ2-1
v_call: TRBV6-1
clone_size: .
cdr3_nt: TGTGCCAGCAGTGCCCTTTTAGCCGAGACTCACTACAATGAGCAGTTCTTC
cdr3_aa: CASSALLAETHYNEQFF

d_call: .
j_call: TRBJ1-4
v_call: TRBV20-1
clone_size: .
cdr3_nt: TGCAGTGCTTTGGGCACTCGGGGAGTCGAAAAACTGTTTTTT
cdr3_aa: CSALGTRGVEKLFF

d_call: .
j_call: TRBJ1-6
v_call: TRBV20-1
clone_size: .
cdr3_nt: TGCAGTGCTAGAGAAGGGGTCGGGCCTGGGGCACCCCTCCACTTT
cdr3_aa: CSAREGVGPGAPLHF

d_call: TRBD2
j_call: TRBJ2-2
v_call: TRBV20-1
clone_size: .
cdr3_nt: TGCAGTGCTAGAGGGGGTGGACTAGCGTTGACCGGGGAGCTGTTTTTT
cdr3_aa: CSARGGGLALTGELFF

d_call: .
j_call: TRBJ2-3
v_call: TRBV28
clone_size: .
cdr3_nt: TGTGCCAGCAGCCCTCCCCGAGTGACTAGACGGTTAACAGATACGCAGTATTTT
cdr3_aa: CASSPPRVTRRLTDTQYF

d_call: .
j_call: TRBJ1-1
v_call: TRBV28
clone_size: few
cdr3_nt: TGTGCCAGCAGTTTATGGCACACTGAAGCTTTCTTT
cdr3_aa: CASSLWHTEAFF

d_call: TRBD2
j_call: TRBJ2-1
v_call: TRBV11-2
clone_size: .
cdr3_nt: TGTGCCAGCAGCTTAGCCCGACTAGCGGGAATAAGTGAGCAGTTCTTC
cdr3_aa: CASSLARLAGISEQFF

d_call: .
j_call: TRBJ2-5
v_call: TRBV6-2/TRBV6-3
clone_size: few
cdr3_nt: TGTGCCAGCGTTAGTACTAACAGCGCGCTAGGGACCCAGTACTTC
cdr3_aa: CASVSTNSALGTQYF

d_call: TRBD2
j_call: TRBJ2-7
v_call: TRBV6-4
clone_size: medium-sized
cdr3_nt: TGTGCCAGCAGTGAACTAGCGGGAGGCTCCTACGAGCAGTACTTC
cdr3_aa: CASSELAGGSYEQYF

d_call: .
j_call: TRBJ1-5
v_call: TRBV28
clone_size: few
cdr3_nt: TGTGCCAGCAGTTCAAGACAGACAGCGTTAAAAAATCAGCCCCAGCATTTT
cdr3_aa: CASSSRQTALKNQPQHF

d_call: .
j_call: TRBJ2-2
v_call: TRBV12-3/TRBV12-4
clone_size: .
cdr3_nt: TGTGCCAGCAGTTTATGGGGCGAAACCGGGGAGCTGTTTTTT
cdr3_aa: CASSLWGETGELFF

d_call: TRBD1
j_call: TRBJ1-2
v_call: TRBV28
clone_size: .
cdr3_nt: TGTGCCAGCAGTTTAAGGGGGCGCGGCTATGGCTACACCTTC
cdr3_aa: CASSLRGRGYGYTF

d_call: .
j_call: TRBJ1-6
v_call: TRBV6-1
clone_size: few
cdr3_nt: TGTGCCAGCAGTGAATCGGTCGGGGTTTCACCCCTCCACTTT
cdr3_aa: CASSESVGVSPLHF

d_call: .
j_call: TRBJ2-7
v_call: TRBV7-3
clone_size: few
cdr3_nt: TGTGCCAGCAGCCCCCTGGACAAGACTGACGAGCAGTACTTC
cdr3_aa: CASSPLDKTDEQYF

d_call: TRBD1
j_call: TRBJ2-7
v_call: TRBV27
clone_size: few
cdr3_nt: TGTGCCAGCAGAAGACAGGGGGCCTCCTACGAGCAGTACTTC
cdr3_aa: CASRRQGASYEQYF

d_call: .
j_call: TRBJ1-2
v_call: TRBV18
clone_size: .
cdr3_nt: TGTGCCAGCTCACCACCAGGGGAGGGTGTCTATGGCTACACCTTC
cdr3_aa: CASSPPGEGVYGYTF

d_call: .
j_call: TRBJ2-5
v_call: TRBV20-1
clone_size: .
cdr3_nt: TGCAGTGCTGCTTTAAGATATCAAGAGACCCAGTACTTC
cdr3_aa: CSAALRYQETQYF

d_call: .
j_call: TRBJ2-4
v_call: TRBV20-1
clone_size: .
cdr3_nt: TGCAGTGCTCCGGGTAGAGGCAGGGACATTCAGTACTTC
cdr3_aa: CSAPGRGRDIQYF

d_call: .
j_call: TRBJ1-2
v_call: TRBV10-3
clone_size: .
cdr3_nt: TGTGCCATCAATTCGGCAGGGACTAACTATGGCTACACCTTC
cdr3_aa: CAINSAGTNYGYTF

d_call: TRBD1
j_call: TRBJ2-7
v_call: TRBV15
clone_size: .
cdr3_nt: TGTGCTACCCGCAGGGCCGGGACAGGGGTTTACGAGCAGTACTTC
cdr3_aa: CATRRAGTGVYEQYF

d_call: TRBD1
j_call: TRBJ1-2
v_call: TRBV5-1
clone_size: .
cdr3_nt: TGCGCCAGCAGCTTGGAAATAGGGACAGGGGACGGCTACACCTTC
cdr3_aa: CASSLEIGTGDGYTF

d_call: TRBD2
j_call: TRBJ2-5
v_call: TRBV28
clone_size: .
cdr3_nt: TGTGCCAGCAGCCTTAGCGGGAGCGGGTCAGAGACCCAGTACTTC
cdr3_aa: CASSLSGSGSETQYF

d_call: .
j_call: TRBJ1-5
v_call: TRBV7-9
clone_size: .
cdr3_nt: TGTGCCAGCTCCACGGGTGGCAATCAGCCCCAGCATTTT
cdr3_aa: CASSTGGNQPQHF

d_call: .
j_call: TRBJ1-6
v_call: TRBV23-1
clone_size: few
cdr3_nt: TGCGCCAGCAGTCAGTCGGACAGTCAGGGCCCACCCCTCCACTTT
cdr3_aa: CASSQSDSQGPPLHF

d_call: .
j_call: TRBJ1-4
v_call: TRBV7-6
clone_size: few
cdr3_nt: TGTGCCAGCAGCAACTTGCCGGAGACGGACCTTAGGGAAAAACTGTTTTTT
cdr3_aa: CASSNLPETDLREKLFF

d_call: TRBD1
j_call: TRBJ1-6
v_call: TRBV27
clone_size: .
cdr3_nt: TGTGCCAGCAGTATCACAGGGGTTTTCTGGTCACCCCTCCACTTT
cdr3_aa: CASSITGVFWSPLHF

d_call: .
j_call: TRBJ2-5
v_call: TRBV20-1
clone_size: few
cdr3_nt: TGCAGTGCTAGAGATGTCTCTCCGACCGTAGAGACCCAGTACTTC
cdr3_aa: CSARDVSPTVETQYF

d_call: .
j_call: TRBJ2-1
v_call: TRBV7-2
clone_size: few
cdr3_nt: TGTGCCAGCAGCCTCCTCCCTCCCAAGCAGTTCTTC
cdr3_aa: CASSLLPPKQFF

d_call: .
j_call: TRBJ2-2
v_call: TRBV20-1
clone_size: .
cdr3_nt: TGCAGTGCTAGATGGGGGGCAGGGACCGGGGAGCTGTTTTTT
cdr3_aa: CSARWGAGTGELFF

d_call: .
j_call: TRBJ2-7
v_call: TRBV10-1
clone_size: .
cdr3_nt: TGCGCCAGCAGTGAGTCTATCGGGATTCGCGAGCAGTACTTC
cdr3_aa: CASSESIGIREQYF

d_call: TRBD2
j_call: TRBJ2-2
v_call: TRBV20-1
clone_size: few
cdr3_nt: TGCAGTGCTAAAAGGACTAGCGGCACCGGGGAGCTGTTTTTT
cdr3_aa: CSAKRTSGTGELFF

d_call: TRBD1
j_call: TRBJ2-1
v_call: TRBV19
clone_size: few
cdr3_nt: TGTGCCAGTAGTTACAGGGGGTCCTACAATGAGCAGTTCTTC
cdr3_aa: CASSYRGSYNEQFF

d_call: .
j_call: TRBJ2-5
v_call: TRBV27
clone_size: few
cdr3_nt: TGTGCCAGCAGTTTATTGGGGGGAGAGACCCAGTACTTC
cdr3_aa: CASSLLGGETQYF

d_call: TRBD1
j_call: TRBJ2-1
v_call: TRBV6-4
clone_size: .
cdr3_nt: TGTGCCAGCAGTGACCCGGGACAGGGCTACAATGAGCAGTTCTTC
cdr3_aa: CASSDPGQGYNEQFF

d_call: .
j_call: TRBJ2-7
v_call: TRBV7-2
clone_size: .
cdr3_nt: TGTGCCAGCAGCCGCGGACAGACCCCCTACGAGCAGTACTTC
cdr3_aa: CASSRGQTPYEQYF

d_call: .
j_call: TRBJ2-5
v_call: TRBV6-2/TRBV6-3
clone_size: once
cdr3_nt: TGTGCCAGCAGCAGGGGACGGGAGACCCAGTACTTC
cdr3_aa: CASSRGRETQYF

d_call: TRBD2
j_call: TRBJ2-7
v_call: TRBV20-1
clone_size: few
cdr3_nt: TGCAGTGCTAGTAATCCTAGCGGTAGACGGGGGCAGTACTTC
cdr3_aa: CSASNPSGRRGQYF

d_call: TRBD2
j_call: TRBJ2-3
v_call: TRBV20-1
clone_size: .
cdr3_nt: TGCAGTGCTCTTAGCGGGATCGGATATACGCAGTATTTT
cdr3_aa: CSALSGIGYTQYF

d_call: .
j_call: TRBJ2-5
v_call: TRBV5-1
clone_size: .
cdr3_nt: TGCGCCAGCAGGATTCAAGAGACCCAGTACTTC
cdr3_aa: CASRIQETQYF

d_call: TRBD2
j_call: TRBJ2-1
v_call: TRBV7-9
clone_size: few
cdr3_nt: TGTGCCAGCAGCTTAGAAGGAGGGAGGGCAACCTACAATGAGCAGTTCTTC
cdr3_aa: CASSLEGGRATYNEQFF